The next 15 T cell receptor beta chains were all read from a single sample in a study of CD8+ T cells in alopecia areata. Following RNA extraction, reverse transcription yielded cDNA that acted as the sequencing template. Assay: immunoSEQ multiplex PCR; the TCRdb copy retains only in-frame clones and omits some. The sample lists 95,000 to 120,000 clones, approximately 63% occurring once. The sequenced material came from CD8+ T cells sorted from blood. Source of these receptors: a human donor in good health.

This clone showed up just once. The rearrangement joins TRBV25-1 to TRBJ1-4; D is unclear. CDR1 is MGHDK, CDR2 SYGVNS, per germline. Deletions cut 6 bases from V and 6 bases from J, with 20 bases between. This CDR3 has 16 amino acids. DNA for the CDR3: TGTGCCAGCAGCCTCCCGGAGGACGGGAGGGATGAAAAACTGTTTTTT. Residues: CASSLPEDGRDEKLFF.

V is TRBV29-1 and J is TRBJ2-1, with a weak D call TRBD1 (6 bases). Germline assignment: CDR1 SQVTM and CDR2 ANQGSEA. This CDR3 spans 12 amino acids. The V end lost 4 bases, the J end lost 5 bases, and 9 bases lay between the germline ends. CDR3 protein: CSVGQVNNEQFF. The CDR3 DNA follows: TGCAGCGTTGGACAGGTCAACAATGAGCAGTTCTTC.

This chain connects TRBV27 to TRBJ2-1; D possibly corresponds to TRBD1 (5 bases). The V gene's germline CDR1 is MNHEY and CDR2 SMNVEV (reference sequence). The V end was cut by 8 bases, the J end by 4 bases, with 21 bases between. The CDR3 has 16 residues. The CDR3 is CASSKGRAVLYNEQFF. The CDR3 coding sequence is TGTGCCAGCTCAAAAGGCAGGGCAGTACTGTACAATGAGCAGTTCTTC.

The rearrangement joins TRBV7-9 to TRBJ2-3; TRBD2 matches 10 bases. CDR3 length equals 15 residues. V shed 4 bases and J 1 base; nucleotides not matched to a gene: 2. Germline V gene data show CDR1 as SEHNR and CDR2 as FQNEAQ (reference sequence). This chain's CDR3 is CASSSGTSGTDTQYF. CDR3 bases: TGTGCCAGCAGCTCCGGGACTAGCGGCACAGATACGCAGTATTTT.

The chain combines TRBV19 with TRBJ2-5; 9 bases line up with TRBD1. The CDR3 contains 14 residues. Germline CDR1 LNHDA, CDR2 SQIVND (reference sequence). Trimming at V came to 7 bases and at J to 5 bases, leaving 8 bases not matched to a gene. The CDR3 spells CASKEQGASETQYF. CDR3 nucleotide sequence: TGTGCCAGTAAGGAACAGGGGGCTAGCGAGACCCAGTACTTC.

This chain uses TRBV27 with TRBJ2-7, with TRBD1 matching over 7 bases. Looked up from germline, CDR1 is MNHEY and CDR2 is SMNVEV (reference sequence). The trim removed 5 bases at V and 6 bases at J, leaving 4 bases unmatched. This CDR3 has 12 amino acids. The CDR3 DNA sequence: TGTGCCAGCAGTACCTACAGGGGCGAGCAGTACTTC. This translates into CASSTYRGEQYF.

The J gene is TRBJ1-2, the V gene TRBV28; 7 bases match TRBD1. CDR1 MDHEN and CDR2 SYDVKM come from the germline V gene. V dropped 5 bases and J dropped 4; count of bases not matched to a gene: 7. There are 14 residues in the CDR3. CDR3 bases: TGTGCCAGCAGTCTTACGGGACAGTTCTATGGCTACACCTTC. It encodes CASSLTGQFYGYTF.

V is TRBV9 and J is TRBJ2-5, with 7 bases fitting TRBD1. Germline CDR1 reads SGDLS; CDR2 reads YYNGEE. This CDR3 has 16 residues. V trimming: 4 bases; J trimming: 1 base; junction bases outside the gene matches: 10. The CDR3 here is CASSTHLGQLQETQYF. As DNA, the CDR3 is TGTGCCAGCAGCACCCACCTGGGACAGCTCCAAGAGACCCAGTACTTC.

Only a few counts were recorded for this clone. This chain links TRBV27 with TRBJ2-7, with D perhaps TRBD1 or TRBD2 (5 bases each). The CDR3 runs 14 residues. The V gene's germline CDR1 is MNHEY and CDR2 SMNVEV (reference sequence). V was shortened by 3 bases and J by 2 bases, with 11 bases between the two germline ends. The CDR3 is CASSFGADAYEQYF. CDR3 DNA sequence: TGTGCCAGCAGTTTCGGGGCGGATGCCTACGAGCAGTACTTC.

The chain couples TRBV4-3 to TRBJ1-1, with TRBD1 identical over 7 bases. The CDR3 extends over 12 amino acids. In germline, CDR1 is LGHNA, CDR2 YSLEER. Trimming took 0 bases from V and 10 from J; bases not matched to a gene: 2. The CDR3: CASSQDAGGAFF. Here the CDR3 DNA reads TGCGCCAGCAGCCAAGATGCAGGGGGAGCTTTCTTT.

This clone appeared a few times. This sequence joins TRBV15 and TRBJ2-5, with TRBD2 identical over 8 bases. Germline CDR1 reads LNHNV; CDR2 reads YYDKDF (reference sequence). CDR3 size: 16 residues. V shed 2 bases, J shed 1 base, and the junction held 6 bases outside the gene matches. The CDR3 DNA reads TGTGCCACCAGCAGAAATCGCGGGGGGATCCAAGAGACCCAGTACTTC. It codes for CATSRNRGGIQETQYF.

The CDR3: CASSQDPTTNEQFF. The CDR3, as DNA: TGCGCCAGCAGCCAAGATCCAACCACAAATGAGCAGTTCTTC. The J gene is TRBJ2-1, the V gene TRBV4-3; D not resolved. There are 14 residues in the CDR3. CDR1 and CDR2 from the germline V gene are LGHNA and YSLEER. Deletions cut 0 bases from V and 7 bases from J, with 10 bases between.

This sequence joins TRBV7-9 and TRBJ2-1; D is perhaps TRBD2 (6 bases). The germline V gene has CDR1 SEHNR and CDR2 FQNEAQ (reference sequence). The germline V and J ends were trimmed by 3 bases and 1 base, with 7 bases remaining between them. The CDR3 loop spans 14 amino acids. The CDR3 DNA is TGTGCCAGCAGCTTTAGCGGTTCCTACAATGAGCAGTTCTTC. Protein: CASSFSGSYNEQFF.

The V gene is TRBV7-3, the J gene TRBJ2-5, with TRBD1 identical over 12 bases. The CDR3 contains 14 residues. V gave up 4 bases and J gave up 5 bases; unmatched junction bases: 2. Germline assignment: CDR1 SGHTA and CDR2 FQGTGA. DNA of the CDR3: TGTGCCAGCAGCTCGGGACAGGGGGCTGAGACCCAGTACTTC. Translation gives CASSSGQGAETQYF.

At least ten counts were recorded for this clone. V gene TRBV7-9 combines with J gene TRBJ2-3, with a weak D call TRBD2 (6 bases). V dropped 5 bases and J dropped 1 base, with 13 bases sitting between them. The germline V gene has CDR1 SEHNR and CDR2 FQNEAQ (reference sequence). The CDR3 is 15 amino acids. The CDR3 DNA is TGTGCCAGCAGCCCGGATAGCGGAGGCACAGATACGCAGTATTTT. Protein sequence: CASSPDSGGTDTQYF.